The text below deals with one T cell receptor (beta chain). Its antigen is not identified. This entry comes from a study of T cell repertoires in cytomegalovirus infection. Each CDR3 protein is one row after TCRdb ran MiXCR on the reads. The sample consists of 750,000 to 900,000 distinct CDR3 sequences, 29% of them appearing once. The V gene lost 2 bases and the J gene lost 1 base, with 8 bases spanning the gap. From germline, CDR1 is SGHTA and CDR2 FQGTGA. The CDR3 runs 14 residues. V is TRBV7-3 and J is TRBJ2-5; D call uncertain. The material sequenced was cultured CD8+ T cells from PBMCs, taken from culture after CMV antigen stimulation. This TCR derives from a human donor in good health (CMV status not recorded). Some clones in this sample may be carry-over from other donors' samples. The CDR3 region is CASSLVVTQETQYF. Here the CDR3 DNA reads TGTGCCAGCAGCTTAGTAGTCACCCAAGAGACCCAGTACTTC.